These T cell receptor beta chains were read from a single sample in a study of blood T cell repertoires in COVID-19. Sequenced by immunoSEQ multiplex PCR; TCRdb stores in-frame clones only, minus some. The sample has some 460,000 clones, 70% to 90% seen once. Sequencing used PBMCs or T cells enriched from blood (not recorded which). The receptors derive from a woman younger than 30 with acute COVID-19. CDR3s include the opening cysteine and the closing phenylalanine or tryptophan. The D gene is left open where the match is weak. Expanded clones are given a class, and other clones once, few, many or no size at all.

TRBV28,NA,TRBJ1-5,NA,CASRSRQVSNQPQHF,TGTGCCAGCAGGTCCAGACAGGTTAGCAATCAGCCCCAGCATTTT
TRBV7-2,TRBD2,TRBJ2-1,NA,CASSLEAGGVNEQFF,TGTGCCAGCAGCTTAGAAGCGGGGGGCGTCAATGAGCAGTTCTTC
TRBV6-5,TRBD1,TRBJ1-4,NA,CASSWDRGQGEKLFF,TGTGCCAGCAGTTGGGACAGGGGGCAGGGCGAAAAACTGTTTTTT
TRBV7-8,TRBD1,TRBJ1-2,NA,CASSLGQGAWGYTF,TGTGCCAGCAGCTTAGGACAGGGGGCTTGGGGCTACACCTTC
TRBV4-1,NA,TRBJ2-7,NA,CASSQEVVLSSYEQYF,TGCGCCAGCAGCCAAGAGGTCGTCCTGAGCTCCTACGAGCAGTACTTC
TRBV12-5,NA,TRBJ1-4,few,CASGLTGPNEKLFF,TGTGCTAGTGGTTTGACAGGGCCTAATGAAAAACTGTTTTTT
TRBV18,NA,TRBJ1-1,NA,CASSPRQQGNTEAFF,TGTGCCAGCTCACCACGACAGCAGGGAAACACTGAAGCTTTCTTT
TRBV19,NA,TRBJ2-7,NA,CASSIRQGWDEQYF,TGTGCCAGTAGTATCCGGCAGGGGTGGGACGAGCAGTACTTC
TRBV11-2,TRBD2,TRBJ2-5,NA,CASSLDGGTRQETQYF,TGTGCCAGCAGCTTAGATGGCGGGACTAGGCAAGAGACCCAGTACTTC
TRBV6-5,NA,TRBJ1-6,once,CASRAGLSYNSPLHF,TGTGCCAGCAGGGCGGGACTGTCTTATAATTCACCCCTCCACTTT